Described below is a single T cell receptor beta chain sequence and its context. These data are taken from a study of OX40 agonist ivuxolimab in advanced cancers. Sequenced by immunoSEQ multiplex PCR; TCRdb stores in-frame clones only, minus some. Of tens of thousands of clones listed, 82% were seen once; the top ten hold more than 1.1%. This specimen consisted of CD4+ or CD8+ T cells sorted from blood, obtained in a trial of the OX40 agonist ivuxolimab. This receptor was taken from an adult with an advanced solid tumor such as melanoma, head and neck, liver or kidney cancer.

The CDR3 sequence is CASSSPTTGDNSPLHF. CDR3 bases: TGTGCCAGCAGCTCCCCCACGACAGGAGATAATTCACCCCTCCACTTT. The rearrangement joins TRBV11-1 to TRBJ1-6; TRBD1 is a possible D gene (6 bases). V lost 4 bases and J lost 5, with 15 bases in between. The germline CDR1 and CDR2 sequences are SGHAT and FQDESV (reference sequence). The CDR3 has 16 amino acids.